This TCR beta chain was obtained from a study of cytomegalovirus exposure and HLA in healthy donors. Study-wide results and limits: According to the study, around 180 TCR beta chains were cytomegalovirus-associated. Within an earlier analysis, most TCR beta V segments proved productive either about 87% or about 30% of the time. What was likely a sequencing artifact was a cluster of highly shared sequence variants.

To note about this clone: Its matching antigen is unknown.

The CDR3 loop spans 12 amino acids. The V end was cut by 6 bases, the J end by 1 base, with 6 bases between. Germline V gene sequence: CDR1 WSHSY, CDR2 SAAADI. Amplification used 60 Vbeta primers and 13 Jbeta primers. The protocol was immunoSEQ multiplex PCR, while the TCRdb copy is restricted to in-frame clones and leaves out a portion. The sample lists some 130,000 clones, roughly 70% occurring once. There were likely unrecorded immune exposures, though donors were nominally healthy when sampled. Sequenced material: PBMCs. This rearrangement joins TRBV10-2 to TRBJ1-1; D remains unclear. The receptor comes from a human donor in good health. This chain's CDR3 is CASSTANTEAFF. The DNA of the CDR3 is TGCGCCAGCAGCACAGCGAACACTGAAGCTTTCTTT.